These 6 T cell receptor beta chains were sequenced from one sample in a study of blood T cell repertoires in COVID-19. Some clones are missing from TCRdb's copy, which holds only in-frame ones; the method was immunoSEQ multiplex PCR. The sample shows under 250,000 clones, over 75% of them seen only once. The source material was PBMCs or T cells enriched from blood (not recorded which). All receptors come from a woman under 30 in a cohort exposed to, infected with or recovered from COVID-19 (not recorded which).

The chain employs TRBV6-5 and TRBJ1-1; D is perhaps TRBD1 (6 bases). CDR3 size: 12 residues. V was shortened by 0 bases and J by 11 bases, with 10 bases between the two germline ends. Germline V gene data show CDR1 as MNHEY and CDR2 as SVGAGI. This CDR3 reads CASSYSGARAFF. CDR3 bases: TGTGCCAGCAGTTACTCGGGGGCTAGGGCTTTCTTT.

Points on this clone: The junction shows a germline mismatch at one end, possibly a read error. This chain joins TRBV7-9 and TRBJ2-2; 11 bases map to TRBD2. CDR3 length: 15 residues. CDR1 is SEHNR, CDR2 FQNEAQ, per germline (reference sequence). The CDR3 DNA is TGTGCCAGCACCTTAACTAGCGGGAGAACCGGGGAGCTGTTTTTT. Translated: CASTLTSGRTGELFF.

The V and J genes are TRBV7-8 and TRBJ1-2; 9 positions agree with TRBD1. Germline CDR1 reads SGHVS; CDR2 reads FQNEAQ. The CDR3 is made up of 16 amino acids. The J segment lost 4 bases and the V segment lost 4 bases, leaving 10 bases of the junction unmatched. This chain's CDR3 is CASSSKWGQGIYGYTF. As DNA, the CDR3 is TGTGCCAGCAGCTCAAAATGGGGACAGGGAATCTATGGCTACACCTTC.

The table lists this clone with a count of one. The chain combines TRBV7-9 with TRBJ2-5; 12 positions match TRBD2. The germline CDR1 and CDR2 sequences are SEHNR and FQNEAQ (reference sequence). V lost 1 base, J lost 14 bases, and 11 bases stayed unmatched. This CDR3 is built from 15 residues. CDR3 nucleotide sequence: TGTGCCAGCAGCTTAGATTCTAGCGGGGGGGCCCAGCTCTACTTC. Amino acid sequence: CASSLDSSGGAQLYF.

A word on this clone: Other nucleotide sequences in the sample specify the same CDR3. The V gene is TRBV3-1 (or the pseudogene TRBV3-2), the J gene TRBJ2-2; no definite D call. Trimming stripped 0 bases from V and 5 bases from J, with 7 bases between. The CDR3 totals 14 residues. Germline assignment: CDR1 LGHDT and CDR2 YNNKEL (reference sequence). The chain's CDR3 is CASSQERQTGELFF. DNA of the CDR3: TGTGCCAGCAGCCAAGAACGCCAGACCGGGGAGCTGTTTTTT.

CDR3 protein: CSVEAPYGSSYEQYF. CDR3 bases: TGCAGCGTTGAAGCCCCGTACGGGAGCTCCTACGAGCAGTACTTC. The chain recombines TRBV29-1 with TRBJ2-7; D is possibly TRBD2 (6 bases). The germline CDR1 and CDR2 sequences are SQVTM and ANQGSEA. This CDR3 is built from 15 residues. Trimming left V 1 base short and J 0 bases short, with 13 bases between.